This T cell receptor beta chain derives from a study of response to subunit inactivated influenza vaccine. Study-level findings and limits: Only a handful of new T cells, the authors suggested, are recruited with each seasonal influenza vaccination.

As to this clonotype: The antigen remains unidentified.

This CDR3 contains 15 residues. V shed 6 bases and J shed 0 bases, with 12 bases lying between them. In TCRdb, the RT-PCR reads were re-called with MiXCR into one record per CDR3 protein. This table has some 850,000 distinct CDR3 sequences, 18% appearing once. The source was PBMCs from blood, collected around 5 days after vaccination. This sequence was found in a man aged 50-60 years who received an inactivated influenza vaccine. The V and J genes are TRBV12-3 or TRBV12-4 and TRBJ2-1; the D gene is possibly TRBD2 (6 bases). The CDR3: CASRGDFSSYNEQFF. The CDR3 coding sequence is TGTGCCAGCAGGGGGGACTTTAGCTCCTACAATGAGCAGTTCTTC.